The present T cell receptor beta chain was sequenced within a study of CD8 T cells in Susac syndrome. RNA in amounts of about 0.5 to 1 ug was reverse transcribed with random hexamers. With immunoSEQ multiplex PCR, TCR beta CDR3 was amplified across 54 Vbeta and 13 Jbeta. TCRdb reprocessed the immunoSEQ multiplex PCR reads via MiXCR and lists one record per CDR3 protein. The sample consists of around 71,000 distinct CDR3 sequences, 93% of them appearing once. CDR1 DFQATT and CDR2 SNEGSKA come from the germline V gene (reference sequence). V was pared by 5 bases and J by 9 bases, with 20 bases between. The CDR3 contains 13 residues.

The chain is built from TRBV20-1 and TRBJ2-7, with D possibly matching TRBD2 (6 bases). Sequenced material: CD4+ T cells from PBMCs. The TCR sequence derives from a human donor with Susac syndrome. Here the CDR3 DNA reads TGCAGTGCTCACCGAGCGGGCGCAAGTGGGCAGTACTTC. Translating gives CSAHRAGASGQYF.